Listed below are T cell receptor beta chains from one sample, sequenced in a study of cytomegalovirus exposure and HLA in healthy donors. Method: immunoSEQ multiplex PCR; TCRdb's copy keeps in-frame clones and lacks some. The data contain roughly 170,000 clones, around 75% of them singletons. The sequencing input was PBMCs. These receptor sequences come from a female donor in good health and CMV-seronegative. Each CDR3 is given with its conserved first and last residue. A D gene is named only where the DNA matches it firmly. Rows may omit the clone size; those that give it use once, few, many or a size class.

CDR3 DNA: TGTGCCACCAGCAGGACCGGACTAGCGGGAGAGGAGACCCAGTACTTC; CDR3 protein: CATSRTGLAGEETQYF; clone size: -; D gene: TRBD2; V gene: TRBV15; J gene: TRBJ2-5
CDR3 DNA: TGTGCCAGCAGCCCCCGCGGGACAGGTTACGGTTTCTTT; CDR3 protein: CASSPRGTGYGFF; clone size: -; D gene: TRBD1; V gene: TRBV7-8; J gene: TRBJ1-1
CDR3 DNA: TGTGCCTGGAGACGGGACGGGGAGCTGTTTTTT; CDR3 protein: CAWRRDGELFF; clone size: -; D gene: -; V gene: TRBV30; J gene: TRBJ2-2
CDR3 DNA: TGCGCCAGCAGCTTGGACCCCGGACAGGGGGCAGAGACCCAGTACTTC; CDR3 protein: CASSLDPGQGAETQYF; clone size: -; D gene: TRBD1; V gene: TRBV5-1; J gene: TRBJ2-5
CDR3 DNA: TGTGCCATCAGTGAGAGGGGCGAGGATACGCAGTATTTT; CDR3 protein: CAISERGEDTQYF; clone size: -; D gene: -; V gene: TRBV10-3; J gene: TRBJ2-3
CDR3 DNA: TGCGCCAGCAGCTTCGGACAGCCTAATGAAAAACTGTTTTTT; CDR3 protein: CASSFGQPNEKLFF; clone size: -; D gene: -; V gene: TRBV5-1; J gene: TRBJ1-4
CDR3 DNA: TGTGCCAGTGAGGAGGGAGTGTTGAACACTGAAGCTTTCTTT; CDR3 protein: CASEEGVLNTEAFF; clone size: few; D gene: -; V gene: TRBV19; J gene: TRBJ1-1
CDR3 DNA: TGTGCCAGTAGTATAGGCCTATTTGCTACGCAGTATTTT; CDR3 protein: CASSIGLFATQYF; clone size: -; D gene: -; V gene: TRBV19; J gene: TRBJ2-3
CDR3 DNA: TGTGCCAGCAGCCAAGATCCAGGGGATGGCTACACCTTC; CDR3 protein: CASSQDPGDGYTF; clone size: -; D gene: -; V gene: TRBV4-2; J gene: TRBJ1-2
CDR3 DNA: TGTGCCAGCAGTTTTTCCCGCAGGGGAGAGTCCAAAAACATTCAGTACTTC; CDR3 protein: CASSFSRRGESKNIQYF; clone size: -; D gene: -; V gene: TRBV28; J gene: TRBJ2-4
CDR3 DNA: TGTGCCAGCAGCTTAAGTCATACAGGGCCCCGCCAAAAACTGTTTTTT; CDR3 protein: CASSLSHTGPRQKLFF; clone size: -; D gene: -; V gene: TRBV7-2; J gene: TRBJ1-4
CDR3 DNA: TGTGCCAGCAGCTGGGGACTAGTCAACGAGCAGTACTTC; CDR3 protein: CASSWGLVNEQYF; clone size: -; D gene: TRBD2; V gene: TRBV5-4; J gene: TRBJ2-7
CDR3 DNA: TGTGCCAGCAGCCCCGGGGGGGCAGGCACTGAAGCTTTCTTT; CDR3 protein: CASSPGGAGTEAFF; clone size: -; D gene: -; V gene: TRBV6-4; J gene: TRBJ1-1